Below are 10 T cell receptor beta chains sequenced from a single sample in a study of early T cells in non-severe SARS-CoV-2 infection. TCRdb analysed the 5' RACE reads with MiXCR anew, one entry per CDR3 protein. The sample shows around 30,000 distinct CDR3 sequences, 5.5% to 7.5% of them seen only once. Sequencing was performed on whole blood. The receptors stem from an adult who was a healthcare worker with PCR-confirmed SARS-CoV-2 infection or an uninfected control (not recorded which).

V is TRBV24-1 and J is TRBJ2-5; 10 nucleotides agree with TRBD2. Germline assignment: CDR1 KGHDR and CDR2 SFDVKD. The CDR3 runs 15 residues. The J segment lost 5 bases and the V segment lost 7 bases, leaving 9 bases of the junction unmatched. The CDR3: CATSLTSGFIETQYF. CDR3 nucleotides: TGTGCCACCAGCCTGACTAGCGGGTTTATTGAGACCCAGTACTTC.

CDR3 residues: CASTPGGSSYNEQFF. The CDR3 DNA sequence: TGTGCCAGCACCCCAGGGGGGAGCTCCTACAATGAGCAGTTCTTC. The gene calls are TRBV6-2 or TRBV6-3 and TRBJ2-1, with D tentatively TRBD1 (7 bases). The CDR3 runs 15 residues. Germline V lookup: CDR1 MNHEY, CDR2 SVGEGT. Trimming removed 7 bases at V and 0 bases at J, with 13 bases between.

This rearrangement joins TRBV28 to TRBJ1-1; a weak D match, TRBD1 (6 bases). CDR3 size: 16 residues. Trimming pared 4 bases from V and 6 bases from J, leaving 21 bases between. Germline V CDR1 and CDR2: MDHEN, SYDVKM. CDR3 nucleotide sequence: TGTGCCAGCAGTTACAAACTGGGGGGCTATTTTCCTGAAGCTTTCTTT. This translates into CASSYKLGGYFPEAFF.

This clonotype was recorded many times. V and J are TRBV10-3 and TRBJ2-6, with D perhaps matching TRBD1 (5 bases). The CDR3 contains 16 residues. V was cut by 6 bases and J by 2 bases, with 14 bases left in between. Germline V gene sequence: CDR1 ENHRY, CDR2 SYGVKD. In DNA, the CDR3 is TGTGCCATCAGATACAGGAAAGGGACTGGGGCCAACGTCCTGACTTTC. Translating it yields CAIRYRKGTGANVLTF.

The V gene is TRBV12-3 or TRBV12-4, the J gene TRBJ2-3, with a possible D match to TRBD1 (6 bases). Trimming removed 4 bases at V and 0 bases at J, with 14 bases between. This CDR3 region has 16 residues. CDR3 DNA: TGTGCCAGCAGTTCCCCCCAGGGGCGTAGCACAGATACGCAGTATTTT. This sequence encodes CASSSPQGRSTDTQYF.

This clonotype was seen at least ten times. This sequence joins TRBV28 and TRBJ1-5, with a tentative D call TRBD1 (6 bases). CDR1 and CDR2 (germline): MDHEN, SYDVKM. The length of the CDR3 is 15 residues. With 7 bases removed from V and 2 bases from J, the gap between germline ends came to 15 bases. CDR3 region: CASNTLQGRNQPQHF. CDR3 nucleotides: TGTGCCAGCAATACCCTACAGGGTCGCAATCAGCCCCAGCATTTT.

The sample holds many counts of this clonotype. The V call is TRBV20-1, the J call TRBJ2-3; 7 bases agree with TRBD2. The germline V gene encodes CDR1 DFQATT and CDR2 SNEGSKA (reference sequence). V dropped 2 bases and J dropped 0; count of bases not matched to a gene: 8. The CDR3 consists of 16 residues. The CDR3 loop is CSARQRLAASTDTQYF. The CDR3 nucleotides read TGCAGTGCTAGACAAAGGCTAGCGGCCAGCACAGATACGCAGTATTTT.

This clonotype has at least ten counts. The J gene is TRBJ1-3, the V gene TRBV7-2, with 7 bases aligning to TRBD1. Trimming at V came to 6 bases and at J to 3 bases, leaving 5 bases not matched to a gene. The CDR3 is made up of 14 amino acids. The germline V gene has CDR1 SGHTA and CDR2 FQGNSA. CDR3 DNA sequence: TGTGCCAGCAGTGTAGGGACAGATGGAAACACCATATATTTT. It yields the protein CASSVGTDGNTIYF.

This clonotype showed up many times. The genes are TRBV15 and TRBJ1-4, with D hard to call. The V end lost 0 bases, the J end lost 7 bases, and 3 bases lay between the germline ends. The CDR3 runs 12 residues. Germline-derived CDR1 and CDR2 are LNHNV and YYDKDF (reference sequence). For the CDR3, the DNA is TGTGCCACCAGCAGAGACCGTGAAAAACTGTTTTTT. Amino acid sequence: CATSRDREKLFF.

A remark on this clonotype: A much larger clone sits a single nucleotide away, making a read error possible. In DNA, the CDR3 is TGTGCCTCCAGCAGGAATCAGGGGGCAACTAATGAAAAACTGTTTTTT. It specifies CASSRNQGATNEKLFF. This chain uses TRBV15 with TRBJ1-4, with 7 bases identical to TRBD1. The germline V gene has CDR1 LNHNV and CDR2 YYDKDF (reference sequence). The CDR3 spans 16 residues.